Listed below are T cell receptor beta chains from one sample, sequenced in a study of T cells after yellow fever vaccination. TCRdb re-derived calls from the 5' RACE reads in MiXCR, one entry per CDR3 protein. The sample has about 330,000 distinct CDR3 sequences; 4.1% are singletons. The material was PBMCs, obtained 5 days after the yellow fever booster vaccination. The origin of the receptors is a man younger than 35 who received the YFV17D yellow fever vaccine. Both conserved end residues are part of each CDR3. A D gene is named only where the DNA matches it firmly. Size tells how often a clone was seen (once, few, many) or the class of an expanded clone, and some rows leave it out.

v_call,d_call,j_call,clone_size,cdr3_nt,cdr3_aa
TRBV4-3,-,TRBJ2-1,many,TGCGCCAGCAGCCAAGATTATGCACCCCTGGAGCAGTTCTTC,CASSQDYAPLEQFF
TRBV6-5,-,TRBJ2-5,few,TGTGCCAGCAGTTACTCGAATGGGCACGGCCTTGGTGGGACCCAGTACTTC,CASSYSNGHGLGGTQYF
TRBV2,-,TRBJ2-2,-,TGTGCCAGCAGTGAACTTAGGACCGGGGAGCTGTTTTTT,CASSELRTGELFF
TRBV12-3/TRBV12-4,-,TRBJ2-7,few,TGTGCCAGCACCTCTTCTCTGGCCTACGAGCAGTACTTC,CASTSSLAYEQYF
TRBV3-2,-,TRBJ2-3,few,TGTGCCAGCAGCCAAGCTCCCGGGAGGGCAGATGCGCAGTATTTT,CASSQAPGRADAQYF
TRBV27,-,TRBJ1-6,many,TGTGCCAGCAGTTTTACGGCCGCGTCTCCCCTCCACTTT,CASSFTAASPLHF
TRBV4-1,TRBD2,TRBJ2-4,few,TGCGCCAGCAGCCCATCCCTAGCGGTTAAAAGCGGGATTCAGTACTTC,CASSPSLAVKSGIQYF
TRBV20-1,TRBD1,TRBJ1-5,-,TGCAGTGCGCAGACAGGGGAGGGCAATCAGCCCCAGCATTTT,CSAQTGEGNQPQHF
TRBV7-3,-,TRBJ1-1,-,TGTGCCAGCAGCCCTCAACCAGCAGGGGACACTGAAGCTTTCTTT,CASSPQPAGDTEAFF
TRBV4-3,-,TRBJ1-1,-,TGCGCCAGCAGTGCCAGAGAGGGAGGCACTGAAGCTTTCTTT,CASSAREGGTEAFF
TRBV20-1,TRBD1,TRBJ1-2,many,TGCAGTGCCGTCGGACGGACAGGGGGAGACGGAGGCTACACCTTC,CSAVGRTGGDGGYTF
TRBV12-3/TRBV12-4,-,TRBJ1-5,-,TGTGCCAGCAGTTTGTTATTAGGTAATAGCAATCAGCCCCAGCATTTT,CASSLLLGNSNQPQHF
TRBV5-5,-,TRBJ2-5,few,TGTGCCAGCAGCAGACACAGGTTGGACTTTCCTTTC,CASSRHRLDFPF
TRBV7-9,TRBD2,TRBJ2-5,many,TGTGCCCCGGGCGGGGGTCCCCAAGAGACCCAGTACTTC,CAPGGGPQETQYF
TRBV3-1,-,TRBJ1-4,many,TGTGCCAGCAGCCAATATAGATCAACTAATGAAAAACTGTTTTTT,CASSQYRSTNEKLFF
TRBV2,-,TRBJ2-5,few,TGTGCCAGCATCCCGGAGGGCAGAGGCCAAGAGACCCAGTACTTC,CASIPEGRGQETQYF
TRBV5-4,-,TRBJ2-4,-,TGTGCCAGCAGTCTGGGGGGGGCTTACGGCAAAAACATTCAGTACTTC,CASSLGGAYGKNIQYF
TRBV3-1,TRBD2,TRBJ2-5,few,TGTGCCAGCAGCCAAGATGGCGGGGGTTACCAAGAGACCCAGTACTTC,CASSQDGGGYQETQYF
TRBV25-1,-,TRBJ1-6,few,TGTGCCAGCAGTGGCGGGGCTACAGGGTCTCCCTATAATTCACCCCTCCACTTT,CASSGGATGSPYNSPLHF
TRBV5-1,-,TRBJ1-5,few,TGCGCCAGCAGCCGGACCGGGGCCGATCAGCCCCAGCATTTT,CASSRTGADQPQHF
TRBV7-2,-,TRBJ1-6,-,TGTGCCAGCAGCTCTTACAGGGTACCCCTCCACTTT,CASSSYRVPLHF
TRBV7-6,-,TRBJ1-1,many,TGTGCCAGCAGCTTCTCCGGGTCCACTGAAGCTTTCTTT,CASSFSGSTEAFF
TRBV15,-,TRBJ1-1,many,TGTGCCACCAGCCCAAGCTCAGGGGTTGAAGCTTTCTTT,CATSPSSGVEAFF
TRBV7-8,TRBD1,TRBJ1-2,-,TGTGCCAGCAGCCATGGACAGGGGGCACGGGGCTACACCTTC,CASSHGQGARGYTF
TRBV7-8,-,TRBJ1-5,few,TGTGCCAGCAGCCTCGCTCCCCAGGGTGGCAATCAGCCCCAGCATTTT,CASSLAPQGGNQPQHF